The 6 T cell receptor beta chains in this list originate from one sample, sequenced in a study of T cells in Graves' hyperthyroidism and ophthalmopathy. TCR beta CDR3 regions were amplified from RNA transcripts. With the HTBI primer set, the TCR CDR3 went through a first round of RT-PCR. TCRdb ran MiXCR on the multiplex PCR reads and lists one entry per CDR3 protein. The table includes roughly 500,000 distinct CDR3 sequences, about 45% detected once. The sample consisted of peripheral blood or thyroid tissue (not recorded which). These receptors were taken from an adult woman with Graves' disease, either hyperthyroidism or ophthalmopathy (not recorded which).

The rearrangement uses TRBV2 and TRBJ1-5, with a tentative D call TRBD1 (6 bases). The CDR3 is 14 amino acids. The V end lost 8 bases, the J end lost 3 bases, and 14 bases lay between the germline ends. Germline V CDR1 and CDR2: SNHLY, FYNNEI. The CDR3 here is CASVSQGFNQPQHF. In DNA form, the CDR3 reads TGTGCCAGCGTCTCACAGGGTTTCAATCAGCCCCAGCATTTT.

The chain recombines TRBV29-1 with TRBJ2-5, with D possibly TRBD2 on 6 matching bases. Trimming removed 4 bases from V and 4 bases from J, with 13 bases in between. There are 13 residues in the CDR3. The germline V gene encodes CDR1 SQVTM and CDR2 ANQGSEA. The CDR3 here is CSVGGILGETQYF. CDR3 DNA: TGCAGCGTTGGCGGGATTTTGGGAGAGACCCAGTACTTC.

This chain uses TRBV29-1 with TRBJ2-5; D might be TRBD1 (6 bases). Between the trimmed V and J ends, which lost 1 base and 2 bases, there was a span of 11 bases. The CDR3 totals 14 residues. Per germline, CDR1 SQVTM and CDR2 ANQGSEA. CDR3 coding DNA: TGCAGCGTTGAAGCGACAGGATGGCAAGAGACCCAGTACTTC. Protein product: CSVEATGWQETQYF.

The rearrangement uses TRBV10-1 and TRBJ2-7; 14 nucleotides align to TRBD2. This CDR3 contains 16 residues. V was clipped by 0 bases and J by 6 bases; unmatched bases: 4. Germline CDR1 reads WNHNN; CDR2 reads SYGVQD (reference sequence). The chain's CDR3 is CASSESETSGRAEQYF. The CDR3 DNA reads TGCGCCAGCAGTGAGTCAGAGACTAGCGGGAGGGCCGAGCAGTACTTC.

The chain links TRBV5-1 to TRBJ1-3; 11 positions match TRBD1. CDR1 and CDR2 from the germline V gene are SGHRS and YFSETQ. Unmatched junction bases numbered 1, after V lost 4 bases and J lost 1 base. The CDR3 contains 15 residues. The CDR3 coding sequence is TGCGCCAGCAGCGGGACAGGGGGTTCTGGAAACACCATATATTTT. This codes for CASSGTGGSGNTIYF.

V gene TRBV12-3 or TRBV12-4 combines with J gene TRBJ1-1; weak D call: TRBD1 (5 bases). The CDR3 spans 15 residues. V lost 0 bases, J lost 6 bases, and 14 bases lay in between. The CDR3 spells CASSLAGVGRAEAFF. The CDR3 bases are TGTGCCAGCAGTTTAGCGGGGGTGGGTAGGGCTGAAGCTTTCTTT.